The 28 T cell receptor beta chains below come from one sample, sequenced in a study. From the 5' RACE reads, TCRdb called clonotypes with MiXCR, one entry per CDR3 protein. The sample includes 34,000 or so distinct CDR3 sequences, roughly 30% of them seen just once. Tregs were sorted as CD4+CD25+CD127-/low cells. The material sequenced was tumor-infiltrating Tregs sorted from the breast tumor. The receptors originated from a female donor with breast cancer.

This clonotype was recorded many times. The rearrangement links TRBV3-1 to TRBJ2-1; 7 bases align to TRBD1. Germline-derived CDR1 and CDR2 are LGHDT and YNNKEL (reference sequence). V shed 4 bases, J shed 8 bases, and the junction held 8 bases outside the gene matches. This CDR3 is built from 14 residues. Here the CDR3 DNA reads TGTGCCAGCAGCCGTCTAGACAGGGTCGATGAGCAGTTCTTC. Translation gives CASSRLDRVDEQFF.

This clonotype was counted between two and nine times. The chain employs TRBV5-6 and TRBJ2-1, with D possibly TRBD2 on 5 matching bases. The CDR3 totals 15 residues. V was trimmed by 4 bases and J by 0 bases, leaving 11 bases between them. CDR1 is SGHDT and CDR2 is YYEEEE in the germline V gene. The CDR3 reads CASSRFGSSYNEQFF. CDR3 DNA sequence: TGTGCCAGCAGCCGCTTTGGGAGCTCCTACAATGAGCAGTTCTTC.

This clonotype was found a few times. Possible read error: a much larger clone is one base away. The CDR3, as DNA: TGTGCCAGCACCAAAGGACTGAGCTCTGGAAACCCCATATATTTT. Encoded protein: CASTKGLSSGNPIYF. The chain recombines TRBV6-1 with TRBJ1-3; no reliable D call. CDR3 length equals 15 residues. Per germline, CDR1 MNHNS and CDR2 SASEGT.

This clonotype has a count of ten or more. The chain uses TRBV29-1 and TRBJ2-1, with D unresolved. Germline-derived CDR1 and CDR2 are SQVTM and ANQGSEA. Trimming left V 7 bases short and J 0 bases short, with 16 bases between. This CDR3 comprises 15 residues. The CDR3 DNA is TGCAGCGCGAGGTCGGGCGGTGGCTCCTACAATGAGCAGTTCTTC. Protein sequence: CSARSGGGSYNEQFF.

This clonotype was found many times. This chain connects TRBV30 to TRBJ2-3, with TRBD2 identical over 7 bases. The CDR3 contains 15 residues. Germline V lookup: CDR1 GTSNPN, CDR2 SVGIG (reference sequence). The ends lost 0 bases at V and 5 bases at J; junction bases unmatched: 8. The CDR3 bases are TGTGCCTGGAGTGTTGGCGGGAGTTCCATAGATACGCAGTATTTT. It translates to CAWSVGGSSIDTQYF.

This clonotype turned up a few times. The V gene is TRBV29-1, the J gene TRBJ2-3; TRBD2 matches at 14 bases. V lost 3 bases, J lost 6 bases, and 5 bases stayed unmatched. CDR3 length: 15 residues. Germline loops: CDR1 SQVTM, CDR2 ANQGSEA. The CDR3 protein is CSVEGTSGSRDTQYF. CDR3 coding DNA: TGCAGCGTTGAGGGGACTAGCGGGAGTAGGGATACGCAGTATTTT.

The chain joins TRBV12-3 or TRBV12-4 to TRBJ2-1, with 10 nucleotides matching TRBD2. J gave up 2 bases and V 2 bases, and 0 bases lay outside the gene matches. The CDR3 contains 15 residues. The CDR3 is CASSLSGRAYNEQFF. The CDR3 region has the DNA TGTGCCAGCAGTTTAAGCGGGAGGGCCTACAATGAGCAGTTCTTC.

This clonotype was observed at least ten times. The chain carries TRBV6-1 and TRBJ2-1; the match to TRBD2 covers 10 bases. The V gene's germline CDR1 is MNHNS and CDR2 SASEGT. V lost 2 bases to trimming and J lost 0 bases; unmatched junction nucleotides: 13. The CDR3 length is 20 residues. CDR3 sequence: CASSEKGRTSGGSSYNEQFF. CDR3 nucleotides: TGTGCCAGCAGTGAAAAGGGGCGGACTAGCGGAGGAAGCTCCTACAATGAGCAGTTCTTC.

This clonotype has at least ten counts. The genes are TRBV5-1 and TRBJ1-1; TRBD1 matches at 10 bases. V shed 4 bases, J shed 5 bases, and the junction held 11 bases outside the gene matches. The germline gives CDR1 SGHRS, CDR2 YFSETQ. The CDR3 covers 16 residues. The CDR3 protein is CASSDPRDRGKTEAFF. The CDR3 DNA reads TGCGCCAGCAGCGACCCCCGGGACAGGGGAAAAACTGAAGCTTTCTTT.

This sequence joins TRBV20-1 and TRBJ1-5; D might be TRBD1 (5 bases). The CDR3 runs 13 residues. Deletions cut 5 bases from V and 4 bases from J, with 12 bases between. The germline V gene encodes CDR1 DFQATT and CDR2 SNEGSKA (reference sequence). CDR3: CSALDRNNQPQHF. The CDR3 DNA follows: TGCAGTGCTTTAGACAGAAATAATCAGCCCCAGCATTTT.

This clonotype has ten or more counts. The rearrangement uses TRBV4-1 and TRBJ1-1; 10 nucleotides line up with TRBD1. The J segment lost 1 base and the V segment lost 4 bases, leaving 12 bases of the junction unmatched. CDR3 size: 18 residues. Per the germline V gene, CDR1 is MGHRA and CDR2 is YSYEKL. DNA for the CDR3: TGCGCCAGCAGCCGGGGGACAGGGGATATAATAAGGAACACTGAAGCTTTCTTT. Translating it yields CASSRGTGDIIRNTEAFF.

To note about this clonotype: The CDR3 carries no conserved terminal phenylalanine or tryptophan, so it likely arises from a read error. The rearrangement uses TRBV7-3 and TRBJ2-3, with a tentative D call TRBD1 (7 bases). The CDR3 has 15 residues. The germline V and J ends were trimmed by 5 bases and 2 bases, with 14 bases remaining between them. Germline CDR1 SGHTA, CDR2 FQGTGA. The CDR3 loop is CASSIQGGHTDTQYL. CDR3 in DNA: TGTGCCAGCAGCATCCAGGGGGGACACACAGATACGCAGTATCTT.

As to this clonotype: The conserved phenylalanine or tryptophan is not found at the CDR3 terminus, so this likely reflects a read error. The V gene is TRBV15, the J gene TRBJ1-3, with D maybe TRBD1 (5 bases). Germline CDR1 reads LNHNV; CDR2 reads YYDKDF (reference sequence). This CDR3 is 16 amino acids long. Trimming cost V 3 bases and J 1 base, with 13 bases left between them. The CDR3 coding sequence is TGTGCCACCAGCAGCCGACGCGGGGGGTCTGGAAACACCATATATCTT. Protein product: CATSSRRGGSGNTIYL.

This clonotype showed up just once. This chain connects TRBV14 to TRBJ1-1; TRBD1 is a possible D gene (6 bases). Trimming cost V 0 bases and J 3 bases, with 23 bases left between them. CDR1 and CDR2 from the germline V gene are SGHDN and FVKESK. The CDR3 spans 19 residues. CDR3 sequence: CASSQDPTILRGLYTEAFF. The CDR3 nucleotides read TGTGCCAGCAGCCAAGATCCAACGATACTCCGGGGGCTGTACACTGAAGCTTTCTTT.

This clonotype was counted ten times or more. Here the CDR3 reads CSVCAGTYNEQFF. The CDR3 coding sequence is TGCAGCGTTTGTGCAGGTACCTACAATGAGCAGTTCTTC. This chain uses TRBV29-1 with TRBJ2-1; D is uncertain. The germline gives CDR1 SQVTM, CDR2 ANQGSEA. This CDR3 is 13 amino acids long. The V end lost 5 bases, the J end lost 2 bases, and 10 bases lay between the germline ends.

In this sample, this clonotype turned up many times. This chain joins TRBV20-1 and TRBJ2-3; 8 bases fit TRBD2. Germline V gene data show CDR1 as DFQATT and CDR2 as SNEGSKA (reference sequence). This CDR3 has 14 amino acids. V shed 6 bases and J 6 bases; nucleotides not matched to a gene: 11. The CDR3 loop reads CSADRSGTGDTQYF. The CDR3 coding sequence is TGCAGTGCGGATCGTAGCGGGACGGGGGATACGCAGTATTTT.

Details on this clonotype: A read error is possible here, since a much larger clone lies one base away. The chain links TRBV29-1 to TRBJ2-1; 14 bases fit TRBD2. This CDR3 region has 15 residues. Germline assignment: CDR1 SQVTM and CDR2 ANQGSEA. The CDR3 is CCVVKGTSGRYEQFF. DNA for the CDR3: TGCTGCGTTGTTAAGGGGACTAGCGGGAGATATGAGCAGTTCTTC.

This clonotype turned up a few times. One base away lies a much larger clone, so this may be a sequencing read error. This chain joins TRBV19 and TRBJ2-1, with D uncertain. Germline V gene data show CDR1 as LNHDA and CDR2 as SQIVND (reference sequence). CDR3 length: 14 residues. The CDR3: CASRGQSSYNVQFF. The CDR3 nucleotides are TGTGCCAGTAGGGGTCAGAGCTCCTACAATGTGCAGTTCTTC.

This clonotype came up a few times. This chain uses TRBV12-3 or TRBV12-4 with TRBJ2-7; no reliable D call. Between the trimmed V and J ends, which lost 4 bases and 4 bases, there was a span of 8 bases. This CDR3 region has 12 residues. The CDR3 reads CASSSWRYEQYF. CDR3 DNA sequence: TGTGCCAGCAGTTCCTGGCGATACGAGCAGTACTTC.

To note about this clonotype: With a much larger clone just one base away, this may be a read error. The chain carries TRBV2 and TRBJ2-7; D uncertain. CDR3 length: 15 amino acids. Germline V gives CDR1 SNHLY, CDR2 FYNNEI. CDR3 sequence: CASSKMRHVSYGQYF. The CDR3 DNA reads TGTGCCAGCAGTAAGATGCGGCACGTCTCCTACGGGCAGTACTTC.

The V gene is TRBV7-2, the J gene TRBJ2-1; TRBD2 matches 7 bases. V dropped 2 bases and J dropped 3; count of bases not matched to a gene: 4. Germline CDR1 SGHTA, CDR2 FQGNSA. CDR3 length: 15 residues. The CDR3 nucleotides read TGTGCCAGCAGCTTACGAGCGGGAAACTACAATGAGCAGTTCTTC. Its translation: CASSLRAGNYNEQFF.

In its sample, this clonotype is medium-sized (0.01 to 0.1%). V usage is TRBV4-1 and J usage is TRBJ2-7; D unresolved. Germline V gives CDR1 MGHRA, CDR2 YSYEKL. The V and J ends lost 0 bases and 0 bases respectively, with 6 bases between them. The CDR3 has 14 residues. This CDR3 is CASSQERSSYEQYF. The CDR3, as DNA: TGCGCCAGCAGCCAAGAGCGTAGCTCCTACGAGCAGTACTTC.

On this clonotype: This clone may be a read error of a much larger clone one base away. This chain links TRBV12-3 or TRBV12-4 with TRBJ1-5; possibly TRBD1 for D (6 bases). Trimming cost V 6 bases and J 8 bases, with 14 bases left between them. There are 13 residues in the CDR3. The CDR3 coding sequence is TGTGCCAGCAGACAGGGAGGAAATAAGCCCCAGCATTTT. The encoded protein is CASRQGGNKPQHF.

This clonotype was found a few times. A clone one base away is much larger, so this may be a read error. The CDR3 sequence is CSARPLLDDEQFF. The CDR3, as DNA: TGCAGTGCTAGACCCTTGCTTGACGATGAGCAGTTCTTC. This sequence joins TRBV20-1 and TRBJ2-1; D gene ambiguous. The CDR3 extends over 13 amino acids. Germline V gene data show CDR1 as DFQATT and CDR2 as SNEGSKA (reference sequence). Trimming stripped 2 bases from V and 8 bases from J, with 13 bases between.

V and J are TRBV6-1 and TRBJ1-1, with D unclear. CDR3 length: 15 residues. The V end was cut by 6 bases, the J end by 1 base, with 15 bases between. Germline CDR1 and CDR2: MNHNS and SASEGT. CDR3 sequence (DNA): TGTGCCAGCAGGCGGACGGAAGACGGGAACACTGAAGCTTTCTTT. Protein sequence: CASRRTEDGNTEAFF.

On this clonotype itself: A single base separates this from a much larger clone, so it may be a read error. This CDR3 reads CSVELGTIYYEQFF. The CDR3 region has the DNA TGCAGCGTTGAATTGGGGACTATCTACTATGAGCAGTTCTTC. The chain links TRBV29-1 to TRBJ2-1; 7 bases line up with TRBD2. The germline CDR1 and CDR2 sequences are SQVTM and ANQGSEA. This CDR3 region has 14 residues.

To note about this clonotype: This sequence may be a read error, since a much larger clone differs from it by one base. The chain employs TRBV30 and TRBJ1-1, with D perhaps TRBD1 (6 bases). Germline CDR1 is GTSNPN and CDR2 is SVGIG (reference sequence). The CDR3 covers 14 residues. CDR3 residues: CAWKYLGGADEDFF. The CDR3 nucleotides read TGTGCCTGGAAATACCTCGGGGGGGCGGATGAAGATTTCTTT.

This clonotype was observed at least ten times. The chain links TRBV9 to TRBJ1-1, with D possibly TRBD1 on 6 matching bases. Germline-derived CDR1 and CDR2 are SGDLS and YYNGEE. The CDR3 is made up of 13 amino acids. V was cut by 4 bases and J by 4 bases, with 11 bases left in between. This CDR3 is CASSRGQSTEAFF. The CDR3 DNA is TGTGCCAGCAGCCGTGGACAGAGCACTGAAGCTTTCTTT.